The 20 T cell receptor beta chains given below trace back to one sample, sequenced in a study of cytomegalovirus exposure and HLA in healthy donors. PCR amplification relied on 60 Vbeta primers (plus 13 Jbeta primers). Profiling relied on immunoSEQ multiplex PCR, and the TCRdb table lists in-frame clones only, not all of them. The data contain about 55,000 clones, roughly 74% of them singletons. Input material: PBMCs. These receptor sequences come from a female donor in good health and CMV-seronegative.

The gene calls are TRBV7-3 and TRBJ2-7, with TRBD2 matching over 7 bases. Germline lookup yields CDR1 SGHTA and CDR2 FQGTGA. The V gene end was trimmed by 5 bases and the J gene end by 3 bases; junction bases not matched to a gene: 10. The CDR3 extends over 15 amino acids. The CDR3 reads CASSPQGAGRYEQYF. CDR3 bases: TGTGCCAGCAGCCCTCAAGGAGCGGGGCGCTACGAGCAGTACTTC.

The CDR3 DNA follows: TGTGCCAGCAGCCCGGGGTGGGGCGGGGGGAGCTCCTACGAGCAGTACTTC. It codes for CASSPGWGGGSSYEQYF. The chain is built from TRBV7-9 and TRBJ2-7, with 8 bases matching TRBD2. V shed 5 bases, J shed 0 bases, and the junction held 12 bases outside the gene matches. This CDR3 spans 17 amino acids. Germline V CDR1 and CDR2: SEHNR, FQNEAQ (reference sequence).

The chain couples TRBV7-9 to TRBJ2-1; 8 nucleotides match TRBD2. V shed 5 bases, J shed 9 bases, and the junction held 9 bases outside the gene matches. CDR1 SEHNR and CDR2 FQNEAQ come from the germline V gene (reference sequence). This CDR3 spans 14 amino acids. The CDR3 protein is CASSVQRGRGEQFF. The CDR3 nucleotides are TGTGCCAGCAGCGTTCAGCGGGGGCGGGGTGAGCAGTTCTTC. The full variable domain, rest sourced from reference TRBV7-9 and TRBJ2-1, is DTGVSQNPRHKITKRGQNVTFRCDPISEHNRLYWYRQTLGQGPEFLTYFQNEAQLEKSRLLSDRFSAERPKGSFSTLEIQRTEQGDSAMYLCASSVQRGRGEQFFGPGTRLTVL.

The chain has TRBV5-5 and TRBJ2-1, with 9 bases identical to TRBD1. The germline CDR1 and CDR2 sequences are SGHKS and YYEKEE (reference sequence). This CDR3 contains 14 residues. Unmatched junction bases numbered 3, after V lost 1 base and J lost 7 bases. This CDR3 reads CASSLMTGGNEQFF. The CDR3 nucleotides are TGTGCCAGCAGCTTGATGACAGGGGGGAATGAGCAGTTCTTC. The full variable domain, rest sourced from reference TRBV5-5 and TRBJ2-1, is DAGVTQSPTHLIKTRGQQVTLRCSPISGHKSVSWYQQVLGQGPQFIFQYYEKEERGRGNFPDRFSARQFPNYSSELNVNALLLGDSALYLCASSLMTGGNEQFFGPGTRLTVL.

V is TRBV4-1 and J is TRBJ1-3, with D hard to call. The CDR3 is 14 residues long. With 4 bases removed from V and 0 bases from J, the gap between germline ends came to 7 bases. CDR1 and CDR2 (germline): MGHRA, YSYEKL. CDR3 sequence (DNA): TGCGCCAGCAGCCTCCCCCTCTCTGGAAACACCATATATTTT. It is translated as CASSLPLSGNTIYF.

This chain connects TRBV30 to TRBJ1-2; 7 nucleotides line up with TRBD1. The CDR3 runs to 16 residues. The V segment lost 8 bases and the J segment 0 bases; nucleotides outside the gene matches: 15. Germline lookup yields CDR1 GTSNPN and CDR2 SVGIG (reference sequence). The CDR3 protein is CAHDFRGASANYGYTF. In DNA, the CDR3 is TGTGCCCACGATTTCAGGGGGGCCAGCGCTAACTATGGCTACACCTTC. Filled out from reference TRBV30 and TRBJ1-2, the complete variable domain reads SQTIHQWPATLVQPVGSPLSLECTVEGTSNPNLYWYRQAAGRGLQLLFYSVGIGQISSEVPQNLSASRPQDRQFILSSKKLLLSDSGFYLCAHDFRGASANYGYTFGSGTRLTVV.

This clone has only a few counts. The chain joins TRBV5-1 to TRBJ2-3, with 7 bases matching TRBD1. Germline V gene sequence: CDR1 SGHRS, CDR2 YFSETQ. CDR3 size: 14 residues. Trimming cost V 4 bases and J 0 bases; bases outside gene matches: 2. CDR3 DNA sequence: TGCGCCAGCAGCCCGGGACAGAGCACAGATACGCAGTATTTT. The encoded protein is CASSPGQSTDTQYF.

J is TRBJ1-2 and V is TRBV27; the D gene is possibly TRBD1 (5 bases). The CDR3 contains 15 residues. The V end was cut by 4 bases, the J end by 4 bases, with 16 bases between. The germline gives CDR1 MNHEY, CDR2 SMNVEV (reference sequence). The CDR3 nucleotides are TGTGCCAGCAGTTCCTCAGGGTACCGTCCCTATGGCTACACCTTC. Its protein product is CASSSSGYRPYGYTF.

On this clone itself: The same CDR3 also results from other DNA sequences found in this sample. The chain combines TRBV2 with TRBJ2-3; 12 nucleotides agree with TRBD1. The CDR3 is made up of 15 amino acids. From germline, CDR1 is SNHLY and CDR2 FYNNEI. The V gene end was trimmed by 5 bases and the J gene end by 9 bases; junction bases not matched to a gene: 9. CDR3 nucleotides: TGTGCCAGCAGTAAACCGGGACAGGGGGCTGACACGCAGTATTTT. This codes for CASSKPGQGADTQYF. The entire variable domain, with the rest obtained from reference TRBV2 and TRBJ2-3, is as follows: EPEVTQTPSHQVTQMGQEVILRCVPISNHLYFYWYRQILGQKVEFLVSFYNNEISEKSEIFDDQFSVERPDGSNFTLKIRSTKLEDSAMYFCASSKPGQGADTQYFGPGTRLTVL.

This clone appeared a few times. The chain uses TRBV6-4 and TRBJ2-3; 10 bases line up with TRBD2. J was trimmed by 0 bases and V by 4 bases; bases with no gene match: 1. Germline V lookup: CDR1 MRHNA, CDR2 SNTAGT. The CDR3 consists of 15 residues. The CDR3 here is CASSVLAGSTDTQYF. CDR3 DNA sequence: TGTGCCAGCAGTGTACTAGCGGGGAGCACAGATACGCAGTATTTT.

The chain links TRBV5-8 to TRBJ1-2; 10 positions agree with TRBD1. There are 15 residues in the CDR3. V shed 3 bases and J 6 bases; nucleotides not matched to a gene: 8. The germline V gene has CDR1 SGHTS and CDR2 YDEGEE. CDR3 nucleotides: TGTGCCAGCAGCTACCGAGACAGGGGGCTAAATGGCTACACCTTC. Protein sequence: CASSYRDRGLNGYTF.

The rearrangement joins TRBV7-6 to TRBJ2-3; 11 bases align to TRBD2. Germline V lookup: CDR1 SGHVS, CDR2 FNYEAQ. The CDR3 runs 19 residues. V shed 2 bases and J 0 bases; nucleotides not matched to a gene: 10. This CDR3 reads CASSLKPSGGTTSTDTQYF. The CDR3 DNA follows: TGTGCCAGCAGCTTAAAACCTAGCGGGGGGACAACTAGCACAGATACGCAGTATTTT.

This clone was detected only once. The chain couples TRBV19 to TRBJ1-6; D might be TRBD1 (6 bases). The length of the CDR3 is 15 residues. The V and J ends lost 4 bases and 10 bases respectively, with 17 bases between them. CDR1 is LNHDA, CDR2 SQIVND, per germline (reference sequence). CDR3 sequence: CASSRTAVDGSPLHF. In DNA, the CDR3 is TGTGCCAGTAGTAGGACAGCCGTTGATGGATCACCCCTCCACTTT. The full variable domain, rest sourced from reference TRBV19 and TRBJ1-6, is DGGITQSPKYLFRKEGQNVTLSCEQNLNHDAMYWYRQDPGQGLRLIYYSQIVNDFQKGDIAEGYSVSREKKESFPLTVTSAQKNPTAFYLCASSRTAVDGSPLHFGNGTRLTVT.

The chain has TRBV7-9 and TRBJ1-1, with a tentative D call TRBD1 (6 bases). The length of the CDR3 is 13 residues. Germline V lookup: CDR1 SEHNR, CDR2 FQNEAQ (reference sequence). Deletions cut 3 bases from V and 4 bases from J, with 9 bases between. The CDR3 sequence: CASSLQGSTEAFF. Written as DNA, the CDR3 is TGTGCCAGCAGCTTGCAGGGGAGCACTGAAGCTTTCTTT.

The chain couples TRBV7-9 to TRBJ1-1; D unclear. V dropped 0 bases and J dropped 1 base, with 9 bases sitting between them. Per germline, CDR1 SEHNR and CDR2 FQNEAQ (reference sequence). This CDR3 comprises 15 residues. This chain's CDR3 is CASSLAQVPNTEAFF. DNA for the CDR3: TGTGCCAGCAGCTTAGCCCAGGTCCCGAACACTGAAGCTTTCTTT.

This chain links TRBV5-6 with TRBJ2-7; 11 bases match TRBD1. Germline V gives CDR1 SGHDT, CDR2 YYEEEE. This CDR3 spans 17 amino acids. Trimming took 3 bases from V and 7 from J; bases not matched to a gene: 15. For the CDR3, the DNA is TGTGCCAGCAGCTCGAGGTCCCGGGACAGGGGGGTAGGTGAGCAGTACTTC. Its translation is CASSSRSRDRGVGEQYF. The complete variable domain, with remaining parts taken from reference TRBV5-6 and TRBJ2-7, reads DAGVTQSPTHLIKTRGQQVTLRCSPKSGHDTVSWYQQALGQGPQFIFQYYEEEERQRGNFPDRFSGHQFPNYSSELNVNALLLGDSALYLCASSSRSRDRGVGEQYFGPGTRLTVT.

This CDR3 reads CASSIRDTYEQYF. In DNA, the CDR3 is TGTGCCAGTAGTATTCGGGACACCTACGAGCAGTACTTC. The rearrangement joins TRBV19 to TRBJ2-7, with D perhaps matching TRBD1 (6 bases). The CDR3 has 13 amino acids. Germline V gene lookup returns CDR1 LNHDA and CDR2 SQIVND (reference sequence). V was shortened by 3 bases and J by 2 bases, with 8 bases between the two germline ends.

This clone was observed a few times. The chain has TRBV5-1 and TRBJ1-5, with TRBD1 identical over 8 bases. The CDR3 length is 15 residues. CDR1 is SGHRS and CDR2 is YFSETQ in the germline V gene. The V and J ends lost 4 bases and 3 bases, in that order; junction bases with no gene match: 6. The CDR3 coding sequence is TGCGCCAGCAGCCAACAGGGGGAGATCAATCAGCCCCAGCATTTT. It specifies CASSQQGEINQPQHF. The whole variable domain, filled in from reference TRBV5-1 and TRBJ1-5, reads KAGVTQTPRYLIKTRGQQVTLSCSPISGHRSVSWYQQTPGQGLQFLFEYFSETQRNKGNFPGRFSGRQFSNSRSEMNVSTLELGDSALYLCASSQQGEINQPQHFGDGTRLSIL.

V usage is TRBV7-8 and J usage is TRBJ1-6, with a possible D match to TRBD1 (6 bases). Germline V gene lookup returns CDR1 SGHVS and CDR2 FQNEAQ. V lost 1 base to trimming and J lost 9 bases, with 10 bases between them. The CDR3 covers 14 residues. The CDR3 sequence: CASSLVGGVSPLHF. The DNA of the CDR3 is TGTGCCAGCAGCTTAGTAGGGGGGGTTTCACCCCTCCACTTT.

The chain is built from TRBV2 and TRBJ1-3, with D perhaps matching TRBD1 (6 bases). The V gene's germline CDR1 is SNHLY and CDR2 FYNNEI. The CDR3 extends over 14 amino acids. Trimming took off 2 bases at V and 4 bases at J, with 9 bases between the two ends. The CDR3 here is CASSETGNGNTIYF. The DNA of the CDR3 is TGTGCCAGCAGTGAAACAGGGAACGGAAACACCATATATTTT.